The 20 T cell receptor beta chains listed next were all sequenced from one sample in a study of CD8 T cells in Susac syndrome. The RNA input was 0.5 to 1 ug, and it was reverse transcribed with random hexamers. MiXCR was run by TCRdb on the immunoSEQ multiplex PCR reads, yielding one entry per CDR3 protein. The profile shows roughly 400,000 distinct CDR3 sequences, more than 80% of them singletons. Sequenced: CD8+ T cells from PBMCs. Every receptor here comes from a human donor with multiple sclerosis.

This clonotype came up a few times. The chain is built from TRBV2 and TRBJ2-1; 10 bases align to TRBD2. CDR3 length equals 13 residues. J gave up 6 bases and V 6 bases, and 2 bases lay outside the gene matches. The V gene's germline CDR1 is SNHLY and CDR2 FYNNEI. CDR3 in DNA: TGTGCCAGCAGCCGACTAGCGGGCAATGAGCAGTTCTTC. This gives the protein CASSRLAGNEQFF.

The chain combines TRBV2 with TRBJ1-2, with 7 bases that match TRBD1. The trim removed 6 bases at V and 5 bases at J, leaving 12 bases unmatched. CDR1 is SNHLY, CDR2 FYNNEI, per germline. The CDR3 loop spans 15 amino acids. CDR3 protein: CASSATEGRGYGYTF. The CDR3 region has the DNA TGTGCCAGCAGCGCAACGGAAGGCAGGGGGTATGGCTACACCTTC.

This clonotype was detected only once. The DNA of the CDR3 is TGTGCCAGCAGTCCCCCTACTGGCGAGCAGTACTTC. It specifies CASSPPTGEQYF. The chain combines TRBV27 with TRBJ2-7; D not certain. This CDR3 spans 12 amino acids. V was pared by 5 bases and J by 6 bases, with 11 bases between. Germline-derived CDR1 and CDR2 are MNHEY and SMNVEV (reference sequence).

The rearrangement links TRBV29-1 to TRBJ1-1; D gene ambiguous. The CDR3 runs 11 residues. The germline V and J ends were trimmed by 5 bases and 0 bases, with 4 bases remaining between them. Germline CDR1 SQVTM, CDR2 ANQGSEA. The CDR3 loop reads CSVRVNTEAFF. CDR3 bases: TGCAGCGTTCGGGTGAACACTGAAGCTTTCTTT.

This clonotype was recorded only once. V gene TRBV9 combines with J gene TRBJ1-1; D is perhaps TRBD1 (5 bases). From germline, CDR1 is SGDLS and CDR2 YYNGEE. Trimming cost V 3 bases and J 7 bases, with 10 bases left between them. The CDR3 is made up of 12 amino acids. The CDR3 protein is CASSGDAGEAFF. CDR3 bases: TGTGCCAGCAGCGGGGACGCTGGTGAAGCTTTCTTT. The variable domain in full, completed from reference TRBV9 and TRBJ1-1, reads DSGVTQTPKHLITATGQRVTLRCSPRSGDLSVYWYQQSLDQGLQFLIQYYNGEERAKGNILERFSAQQFPDLHSELNLSSLELGDSALYFCASSGDAGEAFFGQGTRLTVV.

This clonotype was observed a single time. The chain is built from TRBV5-6 and TRBJ2-2, with D perhaps TRBD1 (6 bases). Germline V CDR1 and CDR2: SGHDT, YYEEEE. The CDR3 contains 15 residues. Trimming removed 4 bases at V and 5 bases at J, with 15 bases between. The CDR3 nucleotides read TGTGCCAGCAGCCCCGCCGGACAGAGGACCGGGGAGCTGTTTTTT. Its protein is CASSPAGQRTGELFF.

This clonotype appeared once. The DNA of the CDR3 is TGTGCCAGCAGTGAAGGGGGGAATGAGAACACTGAAGCTTTCTTT. It specifies CASSEGGNENTEAFF. The chain recombines TRBV6-1 with TRBJ1-1, with D perhaps matching TRBD1 (5 bases). Trimming left V 1 base short and J 1 base short, with 10 bases between. This CDR3 spans 15 amino acids. Germline loops: CDR1 MNHNS, CDR2 SASEGT.

This chain connects TRBV20-1 to TRBJ2-3; 7 nucleotides align to TRBD2. Germline V gene sequence: CDR1 DFQATT, CDR2 SNEGSKA (reference sequence). This CDR3 has 15 residues. J was trimmed by 0 bases and V by 6 bases; bases with no gene match: 9. CDR3 bases: TGCAGTGCCATAACAACTAGCGAGAGCACAGATACGCAGTATTTT. Protein sequence: CSAITTSESTDTQYF.

This clonotype showed up just once. The rearrangement uses TRBV28 and TRBJ2-1; 8 bases are shared with TRBD1. Germline V gene sequence: CDR1 MDHEN, CDR2 SYDVKM. The CDR3 consists of 14 residues. With 5 bases clipped from V and 8 bases from J, the junction kept 8 bases outside the gene matches. DNA for the CDR3: TGTGCCAGCAGTCCCCGGACAGGGCGCGATGAGCAGTTCTTC. Translated, it gives CASSPRTGRDEQFF.

This sequence joins TRBV2 and TRBJ1-1, with 7 bases identical to TRBD1. V shed 6 bases, J shed 7 bases, and the junction held 8 bases outside the gene matches. The germline V gene has CDR1 SNHLY and CDR2 FYNNEI. This CDR3 region has 13 residues. CDR3: CASSPTGVLEAFF. CDR3 nucleotide sequence: TGTGCCAGCAGCCCCACAGGGGTTCTTGAAGCTTTCTTT. The complete variable domain, with remaining parts taken from reference TRBV2 and TRBJ1-1, reads EPEVTQTPSHQVTQMGQEVILRCVPISNHLYFYWYRQILGQKVEFLVSFYNNEISEKSEIFDDQFSVERPDGSNFTLKIRSTKLEDSAMYFCASSPTGVLEAFFGQGTRLTVV.

This chain uses TRBV30 with TRBJ1-5; D is unclear. Per the germline V gene, CDR1 is GTSNPN and CDR2 is SVGIG (reference sequence). The CDR3 length is 12 residues. Trimming removed 3 bases from V and 4 bases from J, with 7 bases in between. The CDR3 region has the DNA TGTGCCTGGAGAGAGGGTAATCAGCCCCAGCATTTT. Protein sequence: CAWREGNQPQHF.

The chain couples TRBV29-1 to TRBJ1-2; D not resolved. The CDR3 totals 13 residues. Deletions cut 3 bases from V and 2 bases from J, with 10 bases between. The germline V gene has CDR1 SQVTM and CDR2 ANQGSEA. The CDR3 is CSVESESNYGYTF. The CDR3 region has the DNA TGCAGCGTTGAGTCGGAATCCAACTATGGCTACACCTTC.

This clonotype came up once. The V and J genes are TRBV14 and TRBJ2-7; D is perhaps TRBD2 (5 bases). V lost 5 bases, J lost 5 bases, and 19 bases lay in between. The CDR3 has 15 residues. The germline V gene encodes CDR1 SGHDN and CDR2 FVKESK. CDR3 sequence (DNA): TGTGCCAGCAGCGAAAGCGGCTTTGCGAGCGACGAGCAGTACTTC. This sequence encodes CASSESGFASDEQYF.

The chain couples TRBV19 to TRBJ1-1; D unclear. Germline CDR1 reads LNHDA; CDR2 reads SQIVND (reference sequence). This CDR3 spans 15 amino acids. V was shortened by 3 bases and J by 1 base, with 12 bases between the two germline ends. Here the CDR3 DNA reads TGTGCCAGTAGTATCAGTAGCGCGGGGAACACTGAAGCTTTCTTT. Translated, it gives CASSISSAGNTEAFF.

This clonotype is a singleton in its sample. The chain is built from TRBV24-1 and TRBJ2-3; 7 bases are a match to TRBD1. The V gene end was trimmed by 4 bases and the J gene end by 2 bases; junction bases not matched to a gene: 5. The CDR3 totals 15 residues. Germline V CDR1 and CDR2: KGHDR, SFDVKD. The CDR3 nucleotides are TGTGCCACCAGTGAGGGACAGACCCTCACAGATACGCAGTATTTT. Translated: CATSEGQTLTDTQYF.

The chain joins TRBV24-1 to TRBJ2-3; TRBD2 matches 9 bases. The CDR3 contains 14 residues. From germline, CDR1 is KGHDR and CDR2 SFDVKD. The ends lost 6 bases at V and 2 bases at J; junction bases unmatched: 2. The CDR3 region has the DNA TGTGCCACCAGTCCTAGCGGGGACACAGATACGCAGTATTTT. It yields the protein CATSPSGDTDTQYF.

The chain combines TRBV3-1 with TRBJ2-3; D assignment may be TRBD1 or TRBD2 (5 bases each). Germline assignment: CDR1 LGHDT and CDR2 YNNKEL (reference sequence). Between the trimmed V and J ends, which lost 0 bases and 1 base, there was a span of 8 bases. This CDR3 spans 15 amino acids. The CDR3 DNA follows: TGTGCCAGCAGCCAAGATATGGGGGGCACAGATACGCAGTATTTT. Its protein is CASSQDMGGTDTQYF.

V is TRBV27 and J is TRBJ2-1; 9 nucleotides match TRBD2. Per the germline V gene, CDR1 is MNHEY and CDR2 is SMNVEV (reference sequence). The CDR3 spans 17 residues. Trimming at V came to 5 bases and at J to 5 bases, leaving 13 bases not matched to a gene. The CDR3 DNA is TGTGCCAGCAGTCTGATAGCGGGAGCGAACCTCGACAATGAGCAGTTCTTC. This encodes CASSLIAGANLDNEQFF.

This clonotype came up a few times. The chain links TRBV30 to TRBJ2-7; 7 bases match TRBD1. V trimming: 4 bases; J trimming: 4 bases; junction bases outside the gene matches: 13. From germline, CDR1 is GTSNPN and CDR2 SVGIG (reference sequence). The CDR3 consists of 15 residues. The CDR3 nucleotides are TGTGCCTGGACCACAGGAGTCGCAGGGGGTTACGAGCAGTACTTC. It codes for CAWTTGVAGGYEQYF.

The chain links TRBV25-1 to TRBJ2-1; TRBD2 matches at 7 bases. CDR3 length: 14 residues. In germline, CDR1 is MGHDK, CDR2 SYGVNS. The junction had 5 bases not matched to a gene; V was cut back by 6 bases and J by 3 bases. Here the CDR3 reads CASRGGGGYNEQFF. For the CDR3, the DNA is TGTGCCAGCAGAGGCGGGGGTGGCTACAATGAGCAGTTCTTC.